What follows is one TCR beta chain and its context. The data are from a study of blood T cell repertoires in COVID-19. As originally analysed: Cell counts per sample came from amplifying reference gene primers. Assay: immunoSEQ multiplex PCR; the TCRdb copy retains only in-frame clones and omits some. From that table come the V and J calls and clone size; the DNA was used to work out D and trimming. The repertoire includes some 99,000 clones, over 70% of them detected once, and about 10% sits in the top ten. This CDR3 has 16 residues. V gave up 6 bases and J gave up 2 bases; unmatched junction bases: 8. CDR1 is SGHNT, CDR2 YENEEA, per germline.

The clonotype was recovered from a woman of 80 years or more with acute or convalescent COVID-19. The chain combines TRBV11-3 with TRBJ2-3, with 10 positions matching TRBD2. The sequenced sample consisted of peripheral blood. The CDR3 DNA is TGTGCCAGCAGTAAACGACTAGCGGGTTCCACAGATACGCAGTATTTT. This codes for CASSKRLAGSTDTQYF. The complete variable domain, with remaining parts taken from reference TRBV11-3 and TRBJ2-3, reads EAGVVQSPRYKIIEKKQPVAFWCNPISGHNTLYWYLQNLGQGPELLIRYENEEAVDDSQLPKDRFSAERLKGVDSTLKIQPAELGDSAVYLCASSKRLAGSTDTQYFGPGTRLTVL.